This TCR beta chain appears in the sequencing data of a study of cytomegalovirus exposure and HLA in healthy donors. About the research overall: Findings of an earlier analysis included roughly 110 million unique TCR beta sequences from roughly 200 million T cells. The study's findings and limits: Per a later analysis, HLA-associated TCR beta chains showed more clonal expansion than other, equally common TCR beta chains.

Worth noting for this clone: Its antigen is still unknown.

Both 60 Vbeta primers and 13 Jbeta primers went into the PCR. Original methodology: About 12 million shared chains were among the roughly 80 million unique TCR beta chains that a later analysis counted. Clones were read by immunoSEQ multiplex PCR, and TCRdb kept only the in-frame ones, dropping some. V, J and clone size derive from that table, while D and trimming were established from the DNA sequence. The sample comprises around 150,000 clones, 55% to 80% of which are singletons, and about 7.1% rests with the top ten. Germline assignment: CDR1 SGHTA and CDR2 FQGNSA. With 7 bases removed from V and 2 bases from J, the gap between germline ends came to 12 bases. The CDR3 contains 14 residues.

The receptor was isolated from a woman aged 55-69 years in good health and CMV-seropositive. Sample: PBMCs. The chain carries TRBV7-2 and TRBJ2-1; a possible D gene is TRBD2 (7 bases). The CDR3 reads CASTLGGAYNEQFF. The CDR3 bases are TGTGCCAGCACCCTAGGGGGGGCCTACAATGAGCAGTTCTTC.